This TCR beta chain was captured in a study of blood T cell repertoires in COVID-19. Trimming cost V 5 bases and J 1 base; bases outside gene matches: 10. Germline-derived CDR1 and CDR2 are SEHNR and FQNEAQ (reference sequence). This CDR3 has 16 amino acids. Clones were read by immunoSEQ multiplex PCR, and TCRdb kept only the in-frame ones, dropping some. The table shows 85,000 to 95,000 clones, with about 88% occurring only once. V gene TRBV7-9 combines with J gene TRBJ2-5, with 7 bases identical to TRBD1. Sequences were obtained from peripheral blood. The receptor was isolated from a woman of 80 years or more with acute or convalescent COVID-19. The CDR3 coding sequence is TGTGCCAGCAGCCACGGGACAGTAGAAAGCCAAGAGACCCAGTACTTC. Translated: CASSHGTVESQETQYF.